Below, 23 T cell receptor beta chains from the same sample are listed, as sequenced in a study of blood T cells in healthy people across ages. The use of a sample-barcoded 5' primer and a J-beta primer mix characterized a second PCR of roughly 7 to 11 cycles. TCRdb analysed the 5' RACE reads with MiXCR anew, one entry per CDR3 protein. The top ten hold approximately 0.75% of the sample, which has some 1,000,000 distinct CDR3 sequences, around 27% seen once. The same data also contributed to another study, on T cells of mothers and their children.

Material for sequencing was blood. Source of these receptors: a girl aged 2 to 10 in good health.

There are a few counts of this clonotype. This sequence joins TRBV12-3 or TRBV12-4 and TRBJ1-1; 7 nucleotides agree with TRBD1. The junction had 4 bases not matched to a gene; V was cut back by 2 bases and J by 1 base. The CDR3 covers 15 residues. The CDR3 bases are TGTGCCAGCAGTTTAACAGGGGCGGGGAACACTGAAGCTTTCTTT. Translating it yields CASSLTGAGNTEAFF.

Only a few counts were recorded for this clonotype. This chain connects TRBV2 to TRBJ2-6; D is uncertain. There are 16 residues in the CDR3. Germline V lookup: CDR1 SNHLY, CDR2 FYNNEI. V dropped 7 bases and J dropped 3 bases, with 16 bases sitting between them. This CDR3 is CASIQTLMNGANVLTF. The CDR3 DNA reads TGTGCCAGCATCCAGACTTTAATGAATGGGGCCAACGTCCTGACTTTC. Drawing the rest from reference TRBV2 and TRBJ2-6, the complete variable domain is EPEVTQTPSHQVTQMGQEVILRCVPISNHLYFYWYRQILGQKVEFLVSFYNNEISEKSEIFDDQFSVERPDGSNFTLKIRSTKLEDSAMYFCASIQTLMNGANVLTFGAGSRLTVL.

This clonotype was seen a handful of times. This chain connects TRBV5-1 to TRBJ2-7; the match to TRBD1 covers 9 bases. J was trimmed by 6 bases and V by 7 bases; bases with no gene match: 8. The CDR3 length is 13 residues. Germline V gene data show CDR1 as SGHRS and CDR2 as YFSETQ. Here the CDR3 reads CASSGTGSPEQYF. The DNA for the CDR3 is TGCGCCAGCTCCGGGACAGGGAGTCCCGAGCAGTACTTC.

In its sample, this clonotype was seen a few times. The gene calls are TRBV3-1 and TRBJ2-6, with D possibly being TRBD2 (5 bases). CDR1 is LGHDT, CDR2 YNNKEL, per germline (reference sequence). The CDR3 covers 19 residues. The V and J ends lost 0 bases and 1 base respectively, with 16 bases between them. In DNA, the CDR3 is TGTGCCAGCAGCCAAGAGGGGAGCCTGGGTTTTTCTGGGGCCAACGTCCTGACTTTC. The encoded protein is CASSQEGSLGFSGANVLTF.

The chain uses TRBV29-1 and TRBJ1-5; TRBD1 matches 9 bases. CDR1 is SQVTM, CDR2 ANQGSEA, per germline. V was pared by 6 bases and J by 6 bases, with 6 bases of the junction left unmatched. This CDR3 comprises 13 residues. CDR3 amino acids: CSVGTGRGQPQHF. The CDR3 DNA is TGCAGCGTGGGGACAGGGAGGGGTCAGCCCCAGCATTTT.

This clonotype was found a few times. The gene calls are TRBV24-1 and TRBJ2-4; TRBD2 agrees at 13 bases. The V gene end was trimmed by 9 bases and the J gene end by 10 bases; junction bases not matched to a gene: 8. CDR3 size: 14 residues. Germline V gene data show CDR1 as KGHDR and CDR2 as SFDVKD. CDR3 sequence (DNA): TGTGCCACCTGCAGCGGACTAGCGGGAGATATTCAGTACTTC. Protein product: CATCSGLAGDIQYF.

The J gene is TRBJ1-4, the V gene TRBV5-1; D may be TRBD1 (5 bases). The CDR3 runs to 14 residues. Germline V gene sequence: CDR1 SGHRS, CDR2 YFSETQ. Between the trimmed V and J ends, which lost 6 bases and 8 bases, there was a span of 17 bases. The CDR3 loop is CASTITGVEEKLFF. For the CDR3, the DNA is TGCGCCAGCACCATCACAGGTGTAGAGGAAAAACTGTTTTTT.

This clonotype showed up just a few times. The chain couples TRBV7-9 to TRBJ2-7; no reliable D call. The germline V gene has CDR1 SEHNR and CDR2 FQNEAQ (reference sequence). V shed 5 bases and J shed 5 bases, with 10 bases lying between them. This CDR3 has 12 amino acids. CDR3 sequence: CASSAATDEQYF. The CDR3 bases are TGTGCCAGCAGCGCAGCTACAGACGAGCAGTACTTC.

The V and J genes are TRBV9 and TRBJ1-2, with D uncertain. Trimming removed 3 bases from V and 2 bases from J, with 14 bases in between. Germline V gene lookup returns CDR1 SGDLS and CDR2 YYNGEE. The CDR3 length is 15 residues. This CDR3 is CASSASGSLNYGYTF. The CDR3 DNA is TGTGCCAGCAGCGCGTCTGGGAGTTTAAACTATGGCTACACCTTC.

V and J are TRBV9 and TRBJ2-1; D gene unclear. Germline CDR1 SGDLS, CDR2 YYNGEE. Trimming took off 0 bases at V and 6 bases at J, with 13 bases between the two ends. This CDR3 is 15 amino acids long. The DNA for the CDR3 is TGTGCCAGCAGCGTAGAAGGGAATTTTGCCAATGAGCAGTTCTTC. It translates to CASSVEGNFANEQFF.

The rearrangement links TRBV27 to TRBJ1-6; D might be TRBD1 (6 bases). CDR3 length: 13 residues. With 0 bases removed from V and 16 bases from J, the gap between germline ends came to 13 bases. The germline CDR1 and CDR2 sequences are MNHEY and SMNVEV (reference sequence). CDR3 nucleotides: TGTGCCAGCAGTTTATCCGGGGACATCCAACTCCACTTT. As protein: CASSLSGDIQLHF.

CDR3: CASRQIGTIGANVLTF. CDR3 in DNA: TGTGCCAGCCGTCAGATTGGCACCATTGGGGCCAACGTCCTGACTTTC. V usage is TRBV6-2 or TRBV6-3 and J usage is TRBJ2-6; D is unclear. Germline CDR1 MNHEY, CDR2 SVGEGT. The V end was cut by 8 bases, the J end by 3 bases, with 17 bases between. The CDR3 length is 16 residues.

CDR3 in DNA: TGTGCCAGCAGCCAAGTCGGCCTAGCGGCCCGAAATGAGCAGTTCTTC. Protein product: CASSQVGLAARNEQFF. This chain joins TRBV14 and TRBJ2-1; 7 positions match TRBD2. Germline CDR1 SGHDN, CDR2 FVKESK. J lost 7 bases, V lost 1 base, and 10 bases had no gene match. This CDR3 is built from 16 residues.

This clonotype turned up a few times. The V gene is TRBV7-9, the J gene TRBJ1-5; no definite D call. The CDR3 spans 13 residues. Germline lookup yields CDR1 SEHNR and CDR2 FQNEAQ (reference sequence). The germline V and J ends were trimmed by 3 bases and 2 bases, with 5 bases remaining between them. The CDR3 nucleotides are TGTGCCAGCAGCTTTGATGGCAATCAGCCCCAGCATTTT. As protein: CASSFDGNQPQHF.

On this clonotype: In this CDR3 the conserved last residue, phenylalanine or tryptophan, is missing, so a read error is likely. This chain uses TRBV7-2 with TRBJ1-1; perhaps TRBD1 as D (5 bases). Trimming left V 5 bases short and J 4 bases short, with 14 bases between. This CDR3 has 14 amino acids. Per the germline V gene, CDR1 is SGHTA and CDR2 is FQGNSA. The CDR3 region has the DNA TGTGCCAGCAGCATAAGATCAGGGACCACTGAAGCTTTCCTT. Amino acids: CASSIRSGTTEAFL.

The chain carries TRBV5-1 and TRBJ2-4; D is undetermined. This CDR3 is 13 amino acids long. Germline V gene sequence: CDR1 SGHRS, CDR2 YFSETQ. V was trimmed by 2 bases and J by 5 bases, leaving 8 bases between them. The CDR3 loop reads CASSFPEENIQYF. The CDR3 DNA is TGCGCCAGCAGCTTTCCGGAAGAAAACATTCAGTACTTC.

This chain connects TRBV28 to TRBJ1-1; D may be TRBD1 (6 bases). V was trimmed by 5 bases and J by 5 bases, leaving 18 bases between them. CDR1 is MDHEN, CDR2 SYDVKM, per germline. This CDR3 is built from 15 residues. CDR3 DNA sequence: TGTGCCAGCAGTAATCTAGGACAGATTTATACTGAAGCTTTCTTT. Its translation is CASSNLGQIYTEAFF.

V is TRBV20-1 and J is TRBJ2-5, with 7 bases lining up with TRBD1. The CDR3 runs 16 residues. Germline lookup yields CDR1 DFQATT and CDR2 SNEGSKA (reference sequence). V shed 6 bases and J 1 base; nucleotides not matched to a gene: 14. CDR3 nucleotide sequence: TGCAGTGCCCCCTCGACAGGGAAAGACTTCCAAGAGACCCAGTACTTC. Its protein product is CSAPSTGKDFQETQYF.

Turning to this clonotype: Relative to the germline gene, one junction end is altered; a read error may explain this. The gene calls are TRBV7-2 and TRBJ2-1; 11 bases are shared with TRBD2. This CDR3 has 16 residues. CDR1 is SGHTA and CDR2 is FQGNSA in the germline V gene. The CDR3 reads CASSLGTSGSYNEQFF. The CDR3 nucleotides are TGTGCCAGCAGTTTAGGGACTAGCGGTTCCTACAATGAGCAGTTCTTC.

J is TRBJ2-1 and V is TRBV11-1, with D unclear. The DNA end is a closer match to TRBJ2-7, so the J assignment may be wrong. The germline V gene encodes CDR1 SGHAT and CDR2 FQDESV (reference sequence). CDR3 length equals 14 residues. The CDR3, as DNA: TGTGCCAGCAGTGGAAGGTTAAGCTCCTACGAGCAGTACTTC. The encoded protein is CASSGRLSSYEQYF.

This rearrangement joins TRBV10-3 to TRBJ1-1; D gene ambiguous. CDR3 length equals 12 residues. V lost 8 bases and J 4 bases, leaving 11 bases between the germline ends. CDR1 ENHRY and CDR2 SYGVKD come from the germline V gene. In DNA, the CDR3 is TGTGCCATCGGGGAGGGTCCCACTGAAGCTTTCTTT. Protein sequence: CAIGEGPTEAFF.

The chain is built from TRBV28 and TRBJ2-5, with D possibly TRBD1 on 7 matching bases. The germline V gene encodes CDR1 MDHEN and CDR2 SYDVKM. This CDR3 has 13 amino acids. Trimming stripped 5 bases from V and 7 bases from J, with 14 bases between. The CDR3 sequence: CASSLHRGGTQYF. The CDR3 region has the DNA TGTGCCAGCAGTCTACACAGGGGAGGGACCCAGTACTTC. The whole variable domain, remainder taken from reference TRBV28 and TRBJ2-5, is DVKVTQSSRYLVKRTGEKVFLECVQDMDHENMFWYRQDPGLGLRLIYFSYDVKMKEKGDIPEGYSVSREKKERFSLILESASTNQTSMYLCASSLHRGGTQYFGPGTRLLVL.

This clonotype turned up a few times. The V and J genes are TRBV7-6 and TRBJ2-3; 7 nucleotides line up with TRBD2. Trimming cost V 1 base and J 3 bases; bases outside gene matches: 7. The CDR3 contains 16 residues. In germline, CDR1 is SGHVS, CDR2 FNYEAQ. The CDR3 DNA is TGTGCCAGCAGCTTAGTTGCGGGGGAGGAGACAGATACGCAGTATTTT. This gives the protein CASSLVAGEETDTQYF. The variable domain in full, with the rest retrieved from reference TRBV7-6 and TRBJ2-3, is GAGVSQSPRYKVTKRGQDVALRCDPISGHVSLYWYRQALGQGPEFLTYFNYEAQQDKSGLPNDRFSAERPEGSISTLTIQRTEQRDSAMYRCASSLVAGEETDTQYFGPGTRLTVL.